The 18 T cell receptor beta chains below all came from one sample that was sequenced in a study of T cells in Graves' hyperthyroidism and ophthalmopathy. RNA transcripts provided the source from which TCR beta CDR3 regions were amplified. HTBI primers were used for first-round RT-PCR of the TCR CDR3. TCRdb redid the calling of the multiplex PCR reads with MiXCR, one entry per CDR3 protein. The data hold hundreds of thousands of distinct CDR3 sequences, with 15% to 20% observed a single time. Sequencing was done on a sample of blood. All receptors derive from a young woman with Graves' hyperthyroidism.

The CDR3 spells CASSLAQITAETQYF. CDR3 DNA: TGTGCCAGCAGCTTAGCGCAGATAACTGCGGAGACCCAGTACTTC. The rearrangement uses TRBV7-8 and TRBJ2-5, with D hard to call. V gave up 0 bases and J gave up 5 bases, with 13 bases separating them. CDR3 length: 15 residues. Per germline, CDR1 SGHVS and CDR2 FQNEAQ.

This clonotype was counted many times. This chain links TRBV6-1 with TRBJ2-7, with TRBD2 matching over 7 bases. This CDR3 is 15 amino acids long. The J segment lost 5 bases and the V segment lost 4 bases, leaving 11 bases of the junction unmatched. Per germline, CDR1 MNHNS and CDR2 SASEGT. CDR3 protein: CASSAGGSGKDEQYF. The CDR3 DNA reads TGTGCCAGCAGTGCGGGCGGGAGCGGTAAGGACGAGCAGTACTTC.

This clonotype was counted at least ten times. The chain couples TRBV11-2 to TRBJ2-5; D may be TRBD1 (6 bases). The V gene's germline CDR1 is SGHAT and CDR2 FQNNGV. This CDR3 region has 15 residues. V was shortened by 0 bases and J by 5 bases, with 13 bases between the two germline ends. The CDR3 protein is CASSLDAHRAETQYF. The DNA for the CDR3 is TGTGCCAGCAGCTTAGATGCGCACAGGGCTGAGACCCAGTACTTC.

The chain couples TRBV2 to TRBJ1-3; tentatively, D is TRBD1 (6 bases). Trimming removed 9 bases at V and 3 bases at J, with 12 bases between. This CDR3 comprises 13 residues. The germline CDR1 and CDR2 sequences are SNHLY and FYNNEI. CDR3 amino acids: CASNRDFGNTIYF. The DNA for the CDR3 is TGTGCCAGTAACAGGGATTTTGGAAACACCATATATTTT.

The rearrangement uses TRBV5-1 and TRBJ2-3, with 7 bases matching TRBD2. J gave up 3 bases and V 7 bases, and 8 bases lay outside the gene matches. The CDR3 sequence is 14 residues long. Germline V gives CDR1 SGHRS, CDR2 YFSETQ. The CDR3 DNA follows: TGCGCCAGCGTGGCGGGAGTAATGACAGATACGCAGTATTTT. Its protein is CASVAGVMTDTQYF.

The chain couples TRBV19 to TRBJ1-1, with D maybe TRBD1 (5 bases). V shed 4 bases and J shed 2 bases, with 14 bases lying between them. CDR1 is LNHDA and CDR2 is SQIVND in the germline V gene (reference sequence). This CDR3 spans 15 amino acids. This CDR3 is CASSKLGQRNTEAFF. The CDR3 coding sequence is TGTGCCAGTAGTAAACTGGGGCAAAGAAACACTGAAGCTTTCTTT.

The V and J genes are TRBV28 and TRBJ1-1; a weak D match, TRBD1 (5 bases). The germline CDR1 and CDR2 sequences are MDHEN and SYDVKM. The germline V and J ends were trimmed by 6 bases and 10 bases, with 21 bases remaining between them. CDR3 length equals 14 residues. The CDR3 bases are TGTGCCAGCAGGATCAAGGACCTCAGGAGGGGAGCTTTCTTT. It encodes CASRIKDLRRGAFF. The full variable domain, rest sourced from reference TRBV28 and TRBJ1-1, is DVKVTQSSRYLVKRTGEKVFLECVQDMDHENMFWYRQDPGLGLRLIYFSYDVKMKEKGDIPEGYSVSREKKERFSLILESASTNQTSMYLCASRIKDLRRGAFFGQGTRLTVV.

This clonotype showed up just a few times. The CDR3 reads CASSILSGSRGEQFF. The CDR3, as DNA: TGTGCCAGCAGTATACTTAGCGGGAGTAGGGGTGAGCAGTTCTTC. This chain links TRBV28 with TRBJ2-1, with 9 bases matching TRBD2. Germline V gives CDR1 MDHEN, CDR2 SYDVKM. The CDR3 covers 15 residues. The ends lost 5 bases at V and 9 bases at J; junction bases unmatched: 11.

This clonotype was seen repeatedly, ten times or more. The rearrangement links TRBV7-9 to TRBJ2-7; D not resolved. This CDR3 is 12 amino acids long. The V end lost 5 bases, the J end lost 3 bases, and 8 bases lay between the germline ends. Germline CDR1 and CDR2: SEHNR and FQNEAQ (reference sequence). The CDR3 bases are TGTGCCAGCAGCGACGTTCTCTACGAGCAGTACTTC. Translated, it gives CASSDVLYEQYF.

CDR3 in amino acids: CASSPGTAPGNIQYF. CDR3 bases: TGCGCCAGCAGCCCAGGCACAGCCCCAGGGAACATTCAGTACTTC. This sequence joins TRBV5-1 and TRBJ2-4; a possible D gene is TRBD1 (5 bases). From germline, CDR1 is SGHRS and CDR2 YFSETQ. Trimming left V 4 bases short and J 7 bases short, with 18 bases between. CDR3 length: 15 amino acids.

The CDR3 sequence is CASSGQTFYEQYF. CDR3 coding DNA: TGTGCCAGCTCGGGACAGACTTTCTACGAGCAGTACTTC. The chain links TRBV9 to TRBJ2-7; 7 nucleotides match TRBD1. Unmatched junction bases numbered 7, after V lost 7 bases and J lost 3 bases. This CDR3 has 13 residues. Germline V lookup: CDR1 SGDLS, CDR2 YYNGEE.

This clonotype occurred many times. This CDR3 reads CASSVLGPDRGEQYF. CDR3 bases: TGTGCCAGCAGTGTTCTAGGCCCGGACAGAGGCGAGCAGTACTTC. The gene calls are TRBV2 and TRBJ2-7; a possible D gene is TRBD1 (6 bases). The CDR3 length is 15 residues. Per the germline V gene, CDR1 is SNHLY and CDR2 is FYNNEI. Trimming took off 4 bases at V and 6 bases at J, with 19 bases between the two ends.

In its sample, this clonotype was seen many times. The rearrangement joins TRBV9 to TRBJ1-1; TRBD1 matches at 11 bases. The CDR3 is made up of 15 amino acids. J lost 5 bases, V lost 2 bases, and 5 bases had no gene match. CDR1 and CDR2 (germline): SGDLS, YYNGEE. The CDR3 DNA follows: TGTGCCAGCAGCGTCTCCGGGACAGGGGGGACTGAAGCTTTCTTT. Encoded protein: CASSVSGTGGTEAFF.

This clonotype was counted many times. The chain has TRBV27 and TRBJ2-3; D is tentatively TRBD1 or TRBD2 (5 bases each). The CDR3 is 16 amino acids. CDR1 and CDR2 (germline): MNHEY, SMNVEV (reference sequence). The V end lost 3 bases, the J end lost 7 bases, and 20 bases lay between the germline ends. The CDR3 reads CASSFGGAALGHTQYF. The DNA for the CDR3 is TGTGCCAGCAGTTTTGGGGGAGCGGCCCTCGGACATACGCAGTATTTT.

This clonotype has just a few counts. The J gene is TRBJ2-7, the V gene TRBV9; 9 nucleotides line up with TRBD2. CDR1 is SGDLS, CDR2 YYNGEE, per germline. V was pared by 1 base and J by 4 bases, with 3 bases of the junction left unmatched. The CDR3 has 14 amino acids. This chain's CDR3 is CASSVQTSGYEQYF. DNA for the CDR3: TGTGCCAGCAGCGTACAGACTAGCGGATACGAGCAGTACTTC. The full variable domain, in which reference TRBV9 and TRBJ2-7 provide the parts outside the CDR3, is DSGVTQTPKHLITATGQRVTLRCSPRSGDLSVYWYQQSLDQGLQFLIQYYNGEERAKGNILERFSAQQFPDLHSELNLSSLELGDSALYFCASSVQTSGYEQYFGPGTRLTVT.

This clonotype was found many times. This chain links TRBV2 with TRBJ1-1, with unresolved D. Germline V gene sequence: CDR1 SNHLY, CDR2 FYNNEI. This CDR3 contains 12 residues. Deletions cut 0 bases from V and 2 bases from J, with 1 base between. The CDR3 DNA follows: TGTGCCAGCAGTGAAGCAAACACTGAAGCTTTCTTT. Protein sequence: CASSEANTEAFF.

In its sample, this clonotype was seen a few times. The CDR3: CASSKVWDGELFF. CDR3 nucleotide sequence: TGTGCCAGCAGTAAGGTTTGGGACGGGGAGCTGTTTTTT. The chain carries TRBV27 and TRBJ2-2; D call uncertain. This CDR3 comprises 13 residues. Germline V gene data show CDR1 as MNHEY and CDR2 as SMNVEV (reference sequence). Trimming shortened V by 5 bases and J by 7 bases, and 11 bases separated the two germline ends.

CDR3 protein: CASSLPGSNYGYTF. CDR3 bases: TGTGCCAGCAGTTTACCGGGCTCTAACTATGGCTACACCTTC. The V gene is TRBV12-3 or TRBV12-4, the J gene TRBJ1-2; D is unresolved. The length of the CDR3 is 14 residues. The ends were cut back, 2 bases at V and 0 bases at J, with 7 bases in the middle.